These 10 T cell receptor beta chains were all obtained from the same sample, sequenced in a study of blood T cell repertoires in COVID-19. Sequencing was performed with immunoSEQ multiplex PCR; in TCRdb, only in-frame clones are kept and a portion is missing. Here the sample spans 110,000 to 150,000 clones, under 85% being singletons. Material: peripheral blood. These TCRs come from a human donor in a cohort sampled during active COVID-19.

The rearrangement joins TRBV7-9 to TRBJ2-5; D perhaps matches TRBD1 (5 bases). Trimming shortened V by 2 bases and J by 4 bases, and 17 bases separated the two germline ends. The CDR3 consists of 16 residues. Germline-derived CDR1 and CDR2 are SEHNR and FQNEAQ (reference sequence). The CDR3 nucleotides read TGTGCCAGCAGCTTATCACTGGGCCCCAGGGTAGAGACCCAGTACTTC. Protein sequence: CASSLSLGPRVETQYF. The full variable domain, rest sourced from reference TRBV7-9 and TRBJ2-5, is DTGVSQNPRHKITKRGQNVTFRCDPISEHNRLYWYRQTLGQGPEFLTYFQNEAQLEKSRLLSDRFSAERPKGSFSTLEIQRTEQGDSAMYLCASSLSLGPRVETQYFGPGTRLLVL.

This rearrangement joins TRBV5-5 to TRBJ1-6; 7 bases agree with TRBD1. Germline V gene sequence: CDR1 SGHKS, CDR2 YYEKEE (reference sequence). The CDR3 length is 11 residues. V lost 4 bases and J lost 14; bases outside the gene matches: 3. The CDR3 reads CASSQGEALHF. In DNA, the CDR3 is TGTGCCAGCAGCCAGGGGGAGGCCCTCCACTTT.

The chain carries TRBV29-1 and TRBJ1-1; the D gene is possibly TRBD1 (6 bases). CDR3 size: 10 residues. Germline V lookup: CDR1 SQVTM, CDR2 ANQGSEA. Between the trimmed V and J ends, which lost 4 bases and 11 bases, there was a span of 11 bases. The DNA for the CDR3 is TGCAGCGTTGTGGGGGCGCGGGCTTTCTTT. This encodes CSVVGARAFF.

The chain couples TRBV30 to TRBJ1-5; 8 positions match TRBD1. Trimming at V came to 3 bases and at J to 2 bases, leaving 6 bases not matched to a gene. CDR3 size: 15 residues. The V gene's germline CDR1 is GTSNPN and CDR2 SVGIG (reference sequence). The CDR3 protein is CAWRNDRGGNQPQHF. The CDR3 coding sequence is TGTGCCTGGAGGAATGACAGGGGAGGCAATCAGCCCCAGCATTTT.

This clone occurred a few times. V is TRBV5-4 and J is TRBJ2-7, with 8 bases identical to TRBD2. The J segment lost 0 bases and the V segment lost 4 bases, leaving 9 bases of the junction unmatched. Germline V gene sequence: CDR1 SGHNT, CDR2 YYREEE (reference sequence). The CDR3 contains 16 residues. CDR3 sequence: CASSRRGGTLSYEQYF. The CDR3 DNA is TGTGCCAGCAGCCGGCGCGGGGGGACCCTCTCCTACGAGCAGTACTTC.

This clone came up once. The gene calls are TRBV5-6 and TRBJ1-3; D is unclear. The CDR3 has 16 amino acids. V lost 0 bases and J lost 0, with 10 bases in between. The germline CDR1 and CDR2 sequences are SGHDT and YYEEEE. The CDR3 nucleotides are TGTGCCAGCAGCTTGGGAGTCAACCCCTCTGGAAACACCATATATTTT. This codes for CASSLGVNPSGNTIYF.

J is TRBJ2-1 and V is TRBV3-1 (or the pseudogene TRBV3-2); 8 bases are shared with TRBD2. There are 16 residues in the CDR3. The germline V gene encodes CDR1 LGHDT and CDR2 YNNKEL (reference sequence). The V segment lost 1 base and the J segment 9 bases; nucleotides outside the gene matches: 11. CDR3 nucleotide sequence: TGTGCCAGCAGCCAAGTAGCGCGCGGGGGGAATGGTGAGCAGTTCTTC. Residues: CASSQVARGGNGEQFF.

V is TRBV6-5 and J is TRBJ2-5; the D gene is possibly TRBD1 (6 bases). The CDR3 sequence is 16 residues long. V shed 0 bases and J shed 7 bases, with 18 bases lying between them. Germline values: CDR1 MNHEY, CDR2 SVGAGI. This chain's CDR3 is CASSYSQTGSRGTQYF. CDR3 DNA sequence: TGTGCCAGCAGTTACTCGCAAACAGGGTCTAGAGGGACCCAGTACTTC.

This clone has a single count. V usage is TRBV6-6 and J usage is TRBJ2-1; 10 bases are shared with TRBD1. V trimming: 3 bases; J trimming: 5 bases; junction bases outside the gene matches: 4. The CDR3 contains 15 residues. Germline V gene sequence: CDR1 MNHNY, CDR2 SVGAGI (reference sequence). CDR3 DNA sequence: TGTGCCAGCAGTTATGGACAGGGGGAGAACAATGAGCAGTTCTTC. Residues: CASSYGQGENNEQFF.

CDR3 sequence (DNA): TGTGCCAGCAGCTTAGTCCTAGGCAACGAGCAGTACTTC. Translated: CASSLVLGNEQYF. The V and J genes are TRBV7-2 and TRBJ2-7; no firm D call. Trimming stripped 1 base from V and 5 bases from J, with 9 bases between. This CDR3 contains 13 residues. Germline loops: CDR1 SGHTA, CDR2 FQGNSA.